A single sample gave rise to the 11 T cell receptor beta chains below, sequenced in a study of blood T cell repertoires in COVID-19. Libraries were prepared by immunoSEQ multiplex PCR; TCRdb keeps only in-frame clonotypes and omits some of them. This table has roughly 170,000 clones, roughly 89% appearing once. The sequenced material came from peripheral blood. These receptor sequences come from a woman younger than 30 who had recovered from COVID-19.

The chain combines TRBV5-6 with TRBJ1-4; tentatively, D is TRBD1 (6 bases). CDR3 length: 18 amino acids. CDR1 is SGHDT, CDR2 YYEEEE, per germline. Trimming took 0 bases from V and 3 from J, leaving 18 bases between them. Written as DNA, the CDR3 is TGTGCCAGCAGCTTGGGATTGCAGGGGCCAGGGGCTAATGAAAAACTGTTTTTT. Amino acids: CASSLGLQGPGANEKLFF.

The rearrangement links TRBV7-2 to TRBJ2-2, with TRBD2 as a possible D gene (5 bases). There are 14 residues in the CDR3. Trimming stripped 10 bases from V and 1 base from J, with 13 bases between. Germline CDR1 is SGHTA and CDR2 is FQGNSA. The CDR3 region has the DNA TGTGCCACGGAAGGACTGTTGAACACCGGGGAGCTGTTTTTT. As protein: CATEGLLNTGELFF.

The chain is built from TRBV4-1 and TRBJ2-1; 11 bases fit TRBD2. V was clipped by 1 base and J by 0 bases; unmatched bases: 11. CDR1 is MGHRA and CDR2 is YSYEKL in the germline V gene. CDR3 length: 20 amino acids. CDR3 sequence reads: CASSQGGSGRAGSSYNEQFF. The CDR3 DNA reads TGCGCCAGCAGCCAAGGCGGTAGCGGGAGGGCCGGGAGCTCCTACAATGAGCAGTTCTTC.

The V call is TRBV25-1, the J call TRBJ1-3; maybe TRBD1 (5 bases). Per the germline V gene, CDR1 is MGHDK and CDR2 is SYGVNS. The CDR3 covers 15 residues. V was pared by 6 bases and J by 1 base, with 13 bases between. Here the CDR3 reads CASRPDTTSGNTIYF. The DNA for the CDR3 is TGTGCCAGCAGGCCGGACACGACTTCTGGAAACACCATATATTTT.

The chain links TRBV25-1 to TRBJ1-1; the D is unclear. Germline-derived CDR1 and CDR2 are MGHDK and SYGVNS. Trimming pared 1 base from V and 5 bases from J, leaving 11 bases between. This CDR3 comprises 14 residues. The CDR3 loop is CASSEFGRRTEAFF. The CDR3 DNA reads TGTGCCAGCAGTGAATTTGGGAGGAGGACTGAAGCTTTCTTT.

DNA for the CDR3: TGTGCCAGCAGCTCTCAGTGGTCGAGCAATCAGCCCCAGCATTTT. It yields the protein CASSSQWSSNQPQHF. This sequence joins TRBV28 and TRBJ1-5; unclear D gene. From germline, CDR1 is MDHEN and CDR2 SYDVKM. The CDR3 covers 15 residues. The ends were cut back, 6 bases at V and 1 base at J, with 13 bases in the middle. Combining the CDR3 with reference TRBV28 and TRBJ1-5 gives the whole variable domain DVKVTQSSRYLVKRTGEKVFLECVQDMDHENMFWYRQDPGLGLRLIYFSYDVKMKEKGDIPEGYSVSREKKERFSLILESASTNQTSMYLCASSSQWSSNQPQHFGDGTRLSIL.

This clone has only a few counts. The J gene is TRBJ2-7, the V gene TRBV2; no clear D. The V end lost 9 bases, the J end lost 6 bases, and 9 bases lay between the germline ends. The length of the CDR3 is 10 residues. Germline V CDR1 and CDR2: SNHLY, FYNNEI. The CDR3: CASCVSEQYF. CDR3 DNA: TGTGCCAGTTGTGTGAGCGAGCAGTACTTC.

The chain carries TRBV6-2 or TRBV6-3 and TRBJ2-7; 12 positions match TRBD2. The trim removed 4 bases at V and 3 bases at J, leaving 10 bases unmatched. This CDR3 contains 17 residues. Germline V CDR1 and CDR2: MNHEY, SVGEGT. In nucleotides, the CDR3 is TGTGCCAGCAGTTCCCTTAGACTAGCGGGAGCGTTCTACGAGCAGTACGTC. It yields the protein CASSSLRLAGAFYEQYV.

The chain employs TRBV5-1 and TRBJ2-2; the match to TRBD1 covers 7 bases. The junction had 6 bases not matched to a gene; V was cut back by 2 bases and J by 5 bases. The CDR3 sequence is 15 residues long. Germline-derived CDR1 and CDR2 are SGHRS and YFSETQ. In DNA, the CDR3 is TGCGCCAGCAGCTTTACAGGGGAACGAACCGGGGAGCTGTTTTTT. It yields the protein CASSFTGERTGELFF.

The chain employs TRBV9 and TRBJ1-5, with 7 bases fitting TRBD1. The CDR3 totals 14 residues. Germline CDR1 is SGDLS and CDR2 is YYNGEE. Germline trimming cut 3 bases from V and 1 base from J; bases unmatched to any gene: 1. CDR3 in DNA: TGTGCCAGCAGCGGAGGGGGCAGCAATCAGCCCCAGCATTTT. Protein: CASSGGGSNQPQHF.

This chain joins TRBV10-3 and TRBJ2-2; D ambiguous. The length of the CDR3 is 14 residues. CDR1 ENHRY and CDR2 SYGVKD come from the germline V gene. Trimming shortened V by 7 bases and J by 6 bases, and 15 bases separated the two germline ends. The CDR3 protein is CAINPTKASGELFF. Written as DNA, the CDR3 is TGTGCCATCAACCCGACCAAAGCGTCCGGGGAGCTGTTTTTT.